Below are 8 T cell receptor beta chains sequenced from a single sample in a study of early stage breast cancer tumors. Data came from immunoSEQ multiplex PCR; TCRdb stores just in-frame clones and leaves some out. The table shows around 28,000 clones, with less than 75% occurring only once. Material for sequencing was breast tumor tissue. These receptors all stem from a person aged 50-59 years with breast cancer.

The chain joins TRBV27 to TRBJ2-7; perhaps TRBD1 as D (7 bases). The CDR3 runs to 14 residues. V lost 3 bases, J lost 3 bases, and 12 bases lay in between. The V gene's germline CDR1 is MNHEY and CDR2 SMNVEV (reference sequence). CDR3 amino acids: CASSFAGQHYEQYF. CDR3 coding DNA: TGTGCCAGCAGTTTCGCGGGACAGCACTACGAGCAGTACTTC.

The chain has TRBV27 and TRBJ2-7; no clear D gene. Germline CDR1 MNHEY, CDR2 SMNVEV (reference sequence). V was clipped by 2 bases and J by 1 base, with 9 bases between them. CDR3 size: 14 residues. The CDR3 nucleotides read TGTGCCAGCAGTTTAACGGCCCTGTCCTACGAGCAGTACTTC. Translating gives CASSLTALSYEQYF.

The CDR3 sequence: CASSLVGGQYNEQFF. The CDR3 nucleotides are TGTGCCAGCAGCTTAGTAGGGGGACAATACAATGAGCAGTTCTTC. The V call is TRBV7-3, the J call TRBJ2-1, with D tentatively TRBD1 (6 bases). The germline gives CDR1 SGHTA, CDR2 FQGTGA. The V and J ends lost 2 bases and 4 bases respectively, with 12 bases between them. The CDR3 length is 15 residues.

CDR3 in DNA: TGTGCCAGCAGCCCCCGTTCCTGGCCATCTTACGAGCAGTACTTC. Translation: CASSPRSWPSYEQYF. The chain has TRBV9 and TRBJ2-7; D is unresolved. V was cut by 4 bases and J by 4 bases, with 18 bases left in between. The CDR3 runs 15 residues. CDR1 is SGDLS, CDR2 YYNGEE, per germline.

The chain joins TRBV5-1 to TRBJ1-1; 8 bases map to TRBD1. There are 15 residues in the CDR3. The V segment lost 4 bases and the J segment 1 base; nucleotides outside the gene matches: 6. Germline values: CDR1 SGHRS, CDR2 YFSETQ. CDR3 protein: CASSGGTGANTEAFF. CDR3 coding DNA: TGCGCCAGCAGCGGGGGGACAGGCGCGAACACTGAAGCTTTCTTT.

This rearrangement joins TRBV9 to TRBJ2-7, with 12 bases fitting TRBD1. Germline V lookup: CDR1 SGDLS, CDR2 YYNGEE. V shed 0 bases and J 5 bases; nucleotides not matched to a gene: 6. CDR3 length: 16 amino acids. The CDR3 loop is CASSVGPGQGAHEQYF. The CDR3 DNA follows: TGTGCCAGCAGCGTAGGACCGGGACAGGGGGCCCACGAGCAGTACTTC.

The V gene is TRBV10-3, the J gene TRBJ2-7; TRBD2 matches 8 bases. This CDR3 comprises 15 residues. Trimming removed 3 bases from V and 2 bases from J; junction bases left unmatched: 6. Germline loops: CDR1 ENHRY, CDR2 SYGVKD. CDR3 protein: CAISDMTSATYEQYF. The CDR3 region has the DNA TGTGCCATCAGTGATATGACTAGCGCGACCTACGAGCAGTACTTC.

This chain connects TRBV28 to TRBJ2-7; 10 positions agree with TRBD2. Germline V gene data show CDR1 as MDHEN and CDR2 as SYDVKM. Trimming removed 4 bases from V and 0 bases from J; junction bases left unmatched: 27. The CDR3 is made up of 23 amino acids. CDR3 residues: CASSSRTGSPLAGGYLSSYEQYF. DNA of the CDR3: TGTGCCAGCAGTTCTCGGACAGGGTCCCCTTTAGCGGGAGGTTACCTAAGCTCCTACGAGCAGTACTTC.